Listed here are 24 T cell receptor beta chains from one sample, sequenced in a study of blood T cells in healthy people across ages. Then a second PCR, running roughly 7 to 11 cycles, was carried out with a sample-barcoded 5' primer and a J-beta primer mix. TCRdb re-derived calls from the 5' RACE reads in MiXCR, one entry per CDR3 protein. This table has about 1.5 million distinct CDR3 sequences, roughly two fifths appearing once. Sequencing input: blood. These receptor sequences come from a woman between 18 and 29 years old in good health.

This clonotype was detected only a few times. This chain uses TRBV5-1 with TRBJ1-2, with 10 bases fitting TRBD1. The CDR3 has 18 amino acids. Germline CDR1 SGHRS, CDR2 YFSETQ. V lost 4 bases and J lost 0; bases outside the gene matches: 12. CDR3 region: CASSLLGTGEYSNYGYTF. The CDR3 DNA sequence: TGCGCCAGCAGCCTTCTTGGGACAGGGGAATATTCTAACTATGGCTACACCTTC.

The chain employs TRBV14 and TRBJ1-1; the D gene is possibly TRBD1 (5 bases). The germline gives CDR1 SGHDN, CDR2 FVKESK. Trimming left V 0 bases short and J 7 bases short, with 6 bases between. The CDR3 is 12 residues long. The CDR3 DNA reads TGTGCCAGCAGCCAAGAGAGGGGTGAAGCTTTCTTT. It specifies CASSQERGEAFF.

The chain is built from TRBV20-1 and TRBJ2-7; 9 nucleotides match TRBD1. Trimming removed 3 bases from V and 0 bases from J; junction bases left unmatched: 9. Germline CDR1 reads DFQATT; CDR2 reads SNEGSKA (reference sequence). CDR3 length: 16 residues. Here the CDR3 reads CSARGVPGQGSYEQYF. The CDR3 DNA reads as TGCAGTGCTAGGGGGGTTCCGGGACAGGGCTCCTACGAGCAGTACTTC.

The chain recombines TRBV27 with TRBJ2-1; the match to TRBD2 covers 12 bases. V lost 3 bases and J lost 1; bases outside the gene matches: 4. Germline-derived CDR1 and CDR2 are MNHEY and SMNVEV (reference sequence). The CDR3 has 17 residues. This CDR3 reads CASSFPSGGVSYNEQFF. DNA for the CDR3: TGTGCCAGCAGTTTCCCTAGCGGGGGGGTATCCTACAATGAGCAGTTCTTC.

The chain has TRBV4-1 and TRBJ1-5, with 9 bases matching TRBD1. The CDR3 has 15 residues. J lost 2 bases, V lost 4 bases, and 3 bases had no gene match. Germline V gives CDR1 MGHRA, CDR2 YSYEKL. For the CDR3, the DNA is TGCGCCAGCAGCCGGGACAGGGCCCGCAATCAGCCCCAGCATTTT. This encodes CASSRDRARNQPQHF.

This clonotype was counted only a few times. The chain employs TRBV6-5 and TRBJ1-5; D ambiguous. The CDR3 loop spans 13 amino acids. Germline CDR1 is MNHEY and CDR2 is SVGAGI. V lost 2 bases and J 3 bases, leaving 5 bases between the germline ends. CDR3 sequence: CASSYQVNQPQHF. In DNA, the CDR3 is TGTGCCAGCAGTTACCAGGTCAATCAGCCCCAGCATTTT.

This clonotype has a handful of counts. The J gene is TRBJ1-2, the V gene TRBV7-2, with TRBD1 identical over 7 bases. With V trimmed by 3 bases and J by 5 bases, 3 bases remained unmatched. Looked up from germline, CDR1 is SGHTA and CDR2 is FQGNSA. The CDR3 consists of 13 residues. The CDR3 region is CASSFGTVYGYTF. DNA of the CDR3: TGTGCCAGCAGCTTCGGGACAGTTTATGGCTACACCTTC.

Here the CDR3 DNA reads TGTGCCATCAGTGGACAGGCGGCGGGGCTGGGGGGTGAAAAACTGTTTTTT. Translated, it gives CAISGQAAGLGGEKLFF. The V gene is TRBV10-3, the J gene TRBJ1-4, with D possibly TRBD1 on 6 matching bases. Germline V lookup: CDR1 ENHRY, CDR2 SYGVKD. V was shortened by 4 bases and J by 7 bases, with 22 bases between the two germline ends. The length of the CDR3 is 17 residues.

The rearrangement uses TRBV7-2 and TRBJ2-3; D ambiguous. Germline V CDR1 and CDR2: SGHTA, FQGNSA. The CDR3 consists of 16 residues. Trimming cost V 6 bases and J 1 base, with 17 bases left between them. Here the CDR3 reads CASSPWVSWGTDTQYF. The CDR3 DNA reads as TGTGCCAGCAGTCCCTGGGTGAGCTGGGGCACAGATACGCAGTATTTT.

The chain is built from TRBV24-1 and TRBJ2-3, with TRBD1 matching 7 bases. Unmatched junction bases numbered 6, after V lost 3 bases and J lost 1 base. The CDR3 extends over 16 amino acids. The germline V gene encodes CDR1 KGHDR and CDR2 SFDVKD. The CDR3 sequence is CATSDITGVGTDTQYF. CDR3 bases: TGTGCCACCAGTGATATCACAGGGGTCGGCACAGATACGCAGTATTTT.

The J gene is TRBJ1-4, the V gene TRBV20-1; no clear D gene. This CDR3 contains 11 residues. The germline V gene has CDR1 DFQATT and CDR2 SNEGSKA (reference sequence). V was shortened by 6 bases and J by 7 bases, with 9 bases between the two germline ends. In nucleotides, the CDR3 is TGCAGTGCCGCCCCAGGTGAAAAACTGTTTTTT. Protein product: CSAAPGEKLFF.

This rearrangement joins TRBV7-9 to TRBJ2-7; 7 positions agree with TRBD1. The CDR3 covers 15 residues. Looked up from germline, CDR1 is SEHNR and CDR2 is FQNEAQ (reference sequence). After removal of 1 base from V and 2 bases from J, the junction contained 5 bases not matched to a gene. CDR3 residues: CASSLDRDRPYEQYF. The CDR3 coding sequence is TGTGCCAGCAGCTTAGACCGGGACAGACCCTACGAGCAGTACTTC. Looking up the rest from reference TRBV7-9 and TRBJ2-7 gives the full variable domain: DTGVSQNPRHKITKRGQNVTFRCDPISEHNRLYWYRQTLGQGPEFLTYFQNEAQLEKSRLLSDRFSAERPKGSFSTLEIQRTEQGDSAMYLCASSLDRDRPYEQYFGPGTRLTVT.

This chain uses TRBV20-1 with TRBJ2-3; 8 bases fit TRBD2. Trimming cost V 0 bases and J 6 bases; bases outside gene matches: 8. The germline V gene encodes CDR1 DFQATT and CDR2 SNEGSKA (reference sequence). This CDR3 is built from 15 residues. The CDR3 DNA is TGCAGTGCTAGAGATTATCGACTAGCGAGGGATACGCAGTATTTT. Translated, it gives CSARDYRLARDTQYF.

V and J are TRBV15 and TRBJ2-3; 7 bases map to TRBD2. V trimming: 0 bases; J trimming: 5 bases; junction bases outside the gene matches: 2. Germline V gene data show CDR1 as LNHNV and CDR2 as YYDKDF (reference sequence). This CDR3 has 14 residues. CDR3 coding DNA: TGTGCCACCAGCAGAGAAGCGGGACTAGATACGCAGTATTTT. Residues: CATSREAGLDTQYF.

This clonotype has only a few counts. This chain connects TRBV11-1 to TRBJ2-7; possibly TRBD1 for D (5 bases). The J call may not be correct, given that the DNA end is closer to TRBJ2-5. Germline loops: CDR1 SGHAT, CDR2 FQDESV (reference sequence). The CDR3 length is 16 residues. This CDR3 is CASSLARQSYGGTQYF. The CDR3 nucleotides are TGTGCCAGCAGCTTAGCGAGACAGAGTTACGGTGGGACCCAGTACTTC.

This chain links TRBV6-6 with TRBJ2-7, with 7 bases aligning to TRBD1. V lost 6 bases to trimming and J lost 5 bases; unmatched junction nucleotides: 10. CDR1 and CDR2 from the germline V gene are MNHNY and SVGAGI (reference sequence). The CDR3 has 14 residues. The CDR3 region is CASSSQGVIHEQYF. The CDR3 nucleotides are TGTGCCAGCAGCTCGCAGGGGGTAATCCACGAGCAGTACTTC.

The chain joins TRBV9 to TRBJ1-2; no clear D. CDR1 and CDR2 from the germline V gene are SGDLS and YYNGEE. The CDR3 covers 13 residues. Trimming left V 0 bases short and J 3 bases short, with 6 bases between. The CDR3 nucleotides read TGTGCCAGCAGCGTAGAGGAGCACTATGGCTACACCTTC. Its translation: CASSVEEHYGYTF.

The chain couples TRBV4-1 to TRBJ2-3, with D unresolved. This CDR3 comprises 15 residues. Trimming cost V 3 bases and J 3 bases, with 13 bases left between them. Germline V gene lookup returns CDR1 MGHRA and CDR2 YSYEKL. CDR3 nucleotide sequence: TGCGCCAGCAGCCACCCCCTAACTGTAACAGATACGCAGTATTTT. Its translation: CASSHPLTVTDTQYF.

This chain joins TRBV3-1 and TRBJ1-2; no definite D call. This CDR3 contains 14 residues. V was cut by 4 bases and J by 2 bases, with 11 bases left in between. CDR1 is LGHDT, CDR2 YNNKEL, per germline (reference sequence). DNA of the CDR3: TGTGCCAGCAGCCCACAATTGTCCAACTATGGCTACACCTTC. It translates to CASSPQLSNYGYTF.

J is TRBJ1-2 and V is TRBV6-4, with D hard to call. Per germline, CDR1 MRHNA and CDR2 SNTAGT. Trimming took 7 bases from V and 2 from J, leaving 11 bases between them. The CDR3 loop spans 13 amino acids. CDR3 protein: CASTTQKNYGYTF. CDR3 sequence (DNA): TGTGCCAGCACGACACAAAAAAACTATGGCTACACCTTC.

The rearrangement uses TRBV9 and TRBJ2-1; 10 nucleotides agree with TRBD1. Trimming at V came to 3 bases and at J to 4 bases, leaving 7 bases not matched to a gene. CDR1 and CDR2 (germline): SGDLS, YYNGEE. The CDR3 has 16 amino acids. The CDR3, as DNA: TGTGCCAGCAGCGGACAGGGGGCGGGCGAATACAATGAGCAGTTCTTC. It specifies CASSGQGAGEYNEQFF.

With regard to this clonotype: An end of the junction differs from the germline gene, which may be a read error. This chain uses TRBV28 with TRBJ2-7, with D maybe TRBD1 (7 bases). The CDR3 is 14 residues long. CDR1 MDHEN and CDR2 SYDVKM come from the germline V gene. The CDR3 nucleotides read TGTGCCAGCAGTTTGGCGGGACAGCCCTACGGGCAGTACTTC. Translating gives CASSLAGQPYGQYF.

The genes are TRBV6-2 or TRBV6-3 and TRBJ2-4; TRBD1 is a possible D gene (5 bases). The V gene's germline CDR1 is MNHEY and CDR2 SVGEGT. The V end lost 6 bases, the J end lost 0 bases, and 12 bases lay between the germline ends. CDR3 length equals 15 residues. In nucleotides, the CDR3 is TGTGCCAGCAGACCCGGACATCTAGCCAAAAACATTCAGTACTTC. Translation gives CASRPGHLAKNIQYF.

The table lists this clonotype with many counts. The chain is built from TRBV27 and TRBJ1-2, with TRBD1 matching over 9 bases. The CDR3 length is 13 residues. CDR1 is MNHEY and CDR2 is SMNVEV in the germline V gene (reference sequence). V was pared by 5 bases and J by 8 bases, with 6 bases of the junction left unmatched. The CDR3 bases are TGTGCCAGCAGTGCTGACAGGGGGTACGGCTACACCTTC. As protein: CASSADRGYGYTF.